This T cell receptor (beta chain) is drawn from a study of blood T cell repertoires in COVID-19. About the study: The origin of the acute and convalescent COVID-19 samples was the United States, Italy and Spain. In each case, the material was cDNA or gDNA derived from T cells, B-cell-depleted T cells, or PBMCs.

The germline gives CDR1 MDHEN, CDR2 SYDVKM. V was pared by 4 bases and J by 1 base, with 14 bases between. CDR3 length: 16 residues. In the source study's methods: Nucleated cell counts were estimated from reference gene primer amplification. Generated by immunoSEQ multiplex PCR, the TCRdb table keeps only in-frame clones and is missing some. V and J calls and clone size are copied from that table; D and trimming were computed from the DNA. The sample yields 250,000 to 350,000 clones, 87% seen once. Source material: peripheral blood. V and J are TRBV28 and TRBJ2-4; D might be TRBD1 (6 bases). This TCR came from a woman in her forties or fifties who had recovered from COVID-19. The CDR3 region is CASSSTGPYAKNIQYF. The DNA for the CDR3 is TGTGCCAGCAGTTCGACAGGTCCGTATGCCAAAAACATTCAGTACTTC. Using reference TRBV28 and TRBJ2-4 for the parts outside the CDR3, the full variable domain is DVKVTQSSRYLVKRTGEKVFLECVQDMDHENMFWYRQDPGLGLRLIYFSYDVKMKEKGDIPEGYSVSREKKERFSLILESASTNQTSMYLCASSSTGPYAKNIQYFGAGTRLSVL.